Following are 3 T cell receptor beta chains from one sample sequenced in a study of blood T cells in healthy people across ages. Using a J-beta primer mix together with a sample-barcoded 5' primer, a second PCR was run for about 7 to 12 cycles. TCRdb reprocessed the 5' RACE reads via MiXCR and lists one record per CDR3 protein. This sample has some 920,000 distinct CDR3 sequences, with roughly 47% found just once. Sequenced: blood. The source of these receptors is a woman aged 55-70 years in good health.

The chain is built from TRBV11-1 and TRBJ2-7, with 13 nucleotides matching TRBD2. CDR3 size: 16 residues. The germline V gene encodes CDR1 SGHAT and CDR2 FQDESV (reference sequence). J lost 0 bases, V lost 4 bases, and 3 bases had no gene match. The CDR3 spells CASSSGTSGVSYEQYF. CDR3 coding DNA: TGTGCCAGCAGCTCCGGGACTAGCGGGGTCTCCTACGAGCAGTACTTC. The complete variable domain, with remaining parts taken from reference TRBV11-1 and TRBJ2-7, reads EAEVAQSPRYKITEKSQAVAFWCDPISGHATLYWYRQILGQGPELLVQFQDESVVDDSQLPKDRFSAERLKGVDSTLKIQPAELGDSAMYLCASSSGTSGVSYEQYFGPGTRLTVT.

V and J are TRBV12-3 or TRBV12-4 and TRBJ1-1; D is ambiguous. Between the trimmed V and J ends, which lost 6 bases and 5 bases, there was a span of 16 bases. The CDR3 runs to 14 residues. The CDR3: CASSPGPPGTEAFF. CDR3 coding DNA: TGTGCCAGCAGCCCCGGGCCTCCGGGGACTGAAGCTTTCTTT.

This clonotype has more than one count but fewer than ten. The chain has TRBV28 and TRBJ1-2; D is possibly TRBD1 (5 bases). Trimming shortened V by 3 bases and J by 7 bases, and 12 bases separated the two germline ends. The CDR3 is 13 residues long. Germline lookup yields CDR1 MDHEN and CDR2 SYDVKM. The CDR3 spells CASSFGGGSGYTF. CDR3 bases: TGTGCCAGCAGTTTCGGGGGAGGATCTGGCTACACCTTC.